The rows below give T cell receptor beta chains drawn from one sample of a study of OX40 agonist ivuxolimab in advanced cancers. Sequencing was performed with immunoSEQ multiplex PCR; in TCRdb, only in-frame clones are kept and a portion is missing. The sample shows 70,000 to 80,000 clones, 87% of them seen only once. The source material was CD4+ or CD8+ T cells sorted from blood, sampled in a trial of the OX40 agonist ivuxolimab. All receptors come from an adult with an advanced solid tumor such as melanoma, head and neck, liver or kidney cancer. Both conserved end residues are part of each CDR3. A D gene is named only where the DNA matches it firmly. Expanded clones get a size class; other rows say once, few or many, or leave the size out.

D gene: .
clone size: .
J gene: TRBJ2-7
V gene: TRBV6-6
CDR3 DNA: TGTGCCAGCTCAAAAGGTGACAGTAGCTCCTACGAGCAGTACTTC
CDR3 protein: CASSKGDSSSYEQYF

D gene: TRBD2
clone size: .
J gene: TRBJ2-2
V gene: TRBV29-1
CDR3 DNA: TGCAGCGTTCCCACTAGCGGCCGGGGCCACACCGGGGAGCTGTTTTTT
CDR3 protein: CSVPTSGRGHTGELFF

D gene: .
clone size: .
J gene: TRBJ1-2
V gene: TRBV2
CDR3 DNA: TGTGCCAGCAATTTGGGCAGGTCGGACTATGGCTACACCTTC
CDR3 protein: CASNLGRSDYGYTF

D gene: .
clone size: .
J gene: TRBJ1-1
V gene: TRBV20-1
CDR3 DNA: TGCAGTGCTAGTGGGAACACTGAAGCTTTCTTT
CDR3 protein: CSASGNTEAFF

D gene: TRBD1
clone size: once
J gene: TRBJ1-1
V gene: TRBV11-2
CDR3 DNA: TGTGCCAGCAGCCGCTCGACAGGGAGCGGGGGAACTGAAGCTTTCTTT
CDR3 protein: CASSRSTGSGGTEAFF

D gene: .
clone size: .
J gene: TRBJ1-2
V gene: TRBV28
CDR3 DNA: TGTGCCAGCAGTTTGGTGGGGCAGTCCGGTGGCTACACCTTC
CDR3 protein: CASSLVGQSGGYTF

D gene: .
clone size: .
J gene: TRBJ2-7
V gene: TRBV10-3
CDR3 DNA: TGTGCCATCAGCTCTGGCGGCAGGGGGGGAGAGCAGTACTTC
CDR3 protein: CAISSGGRGGEQYF

D gene: .
clone size: .
J gene: TRBJ2-2
V gene: TRBV27
CDR3 DNA: TGTGCCAGCAGGGGGACACGAACCCTCACCGAGGAGCTGTTTTTT
CDR3 protein: CASRGTRTLTEELFF

D gene: .
clone size: once
J gene: TRBJ2-7
V gene: TRBV7-9
CDR3 DNA: TGTGCCAGCAGCTTAGACTGGGCTCGTGAGCAGTACTTC
CDR3 protein: CASSLDWAREQYF

D gene: TRBD1
clone size: .
J gene: TRBJ1-4
V gene: TRBV5-5
CDR3 DNA: TGTGCCAGCAGCTTACAGGGGGAAAAACTGTTTTTT
CDR3 protein: CASSLQGEKLFF

D gene: TRBD1
clone size: .
J gene: TRBJ2-7
V gene: TRBV18
CDR3 DNA: TGTGCCAGCTCGTCTCCGGGACAGGGGTCTTACGAGCAGTACTTC
CDR3 protein: CASSSPGQGSYEQYF

D gene: TRBD2
clone size: .
J gene: TRBJ2-2
V gene: TRBV6-6
CDR3 DNA: TGTGCCAGCAGTTGGGGGGGAGCCGGGGAGCTGTTTTTT
CDR3 protein: CASSWGGAGELFF

D gene: .
clone size: .
J gene: TRBJ2-3
V gene: TRBV28
CDR3 DNA: TGTGCCAGCAGTCCGGGCCCCGCCCCAGATACGCAGTATTTT
CDR3 protein: CASSPGPAPDTQYF

D gene: .
clone size: few
J gene: TRBJ2-3
V gene: TRBV7-9
CDR3 DNA: TGTGCCAGCAGCTTAGGTGTGGACACGGTGGCGGATACGCAGTATTTT
CDR3 protein: CASSLGVDTVADTQYF

D gene: TRBD1
clone size: .
J gene: TRBJ1-3
V gene: TRBV6-5
CDR3 DNA: TGTGCCAGCAGTTACAGGGGGCCTGGAAACACCATATATTTT
CDR3 protein: CASSYRGPGNTIYF